Each of the 17 T cell receptor beta chains below was sequenced from the same sample in a study of vaccination effects on CD4 cells after COVID-19. Isolating CD4+ T cells followed more than eight days of culture. Their antigens are not known. Profiled with immunoSEQ multiplex PCR; TCRdb holds only in-frame clones, not every one. The table records some 50,000 clones, about 67% of them present only once. The sample consisted of CD4+ T cells from PBMCs cultured without peptide, taken before COVID-19 vaccination. These receptors were collected from a human donor who received a COVID-19 vaccine.

This chain joins TRBV7-8 and TRBJ1-5, with D perhaps TRBD1 (6 bases). CDR3 size: 17 residues. V was cut by 5 bases and J by 1 base, with 18 bases left in between. CDR1 is SGHVS and CDR2 is FQNEAQ in the germline V gene. CDR3 DNA sequence: TGTGCCAGCAGCCCGGGTGGGGGGGCGAGAAGCAATCAGCCCCAGCATTTT. Translation gives CASSPGGGARSNQPQHF.

This clone showed up just a few times. This rearrangement joins TRBV19 to TRBJ2-7; D is unclear. Germline assignment: CDR1 LNHDA and CDR2 SQIVND (reference sequence). The CDR3 spans 14 residues. Trimming took off 5 bases at V and 5 bases at J, with 16 bases between the two ends. The CDR3 region is CASSPKSPGDEQYF. The DNA for the CDR3 is TGTGCCAGTAGTCCAAAATCGCCGGGCGACGAGCAGTACTTC.

The chain is built from TRBV6-1 and TRBJ1-2; D is unresolved. Germline values: CDR1 MNHNS, CDR2 SASEGT. CDR3 length: 13 residues. V lost 2 bases to trimming and J lost 4 bases, with 8 bases between them. CDR3 sequence (DNA): TGTGCCAGCAGTGAAAACAGCCCCTATGGCTACACCTTC. It specifies CASSENSPYGYTF.

This chain joins TRBV11-2 and TRBJ1-2; possible D gene TRBD1, 6 bases. V lost 4 bases and J 8 bases, leaving 14 bases between the germline ends. The CDR3 has 13 residues. Germline V gene sequence: CDR1 SGHAT, CDR2 FQNNGV. The CDR3 bases are TGTGCCAGCAGCTCTATTCAGGGGTGGGGCTACACCTTC. It is translated as CASSSIQGWGYTF.

V usage is TRBV7-9 and J usage is TRBJ2-1; TRBD2 agrees at 16 bases. CDR3 length equals 18 residues. V dropped 3 bases and J dropped 7; count of bases not matched to a gene: 9. CDR1 is SEHNR, CDR2 FQNEAQ, per germline (reference sequence). The CDR3 is CASSLGTSGRVWGNEQFF. As DNA, the CDR3 is TGTGCCAGCAGCTTGGGGACTAGCGGGAGGGTCTGGGGGAATGAGCAGTTCTTC.

V is TRBV6-2 or TRBV6-3 and J is TRBJ2-7, with D tentatively TRBD1 (6 bases). Germline V gene data show CDR1 as MNHEY and CDR2 as SVGEGT. The CDR3 runs to 14 residues. V was trimmed by 4 bases and J by 3 bases, leaving 13 bases between them. As DNA, the CDR3 is TGTGCCAGCAGTTTCCCCCAGGGGTACTACGAGCAGTACTTC. It specifies CASSFPQGYYEQYF.

In its sample, this clone was seen once. The chain links TRBV5-1 to TRBJ2-2, with 10 bases identical to TRBD2. CDR3 size: 15 residues. The germline CDR1 and CDR2 sequences are SGHRS and YFSETQ. V was pared by 1 base and J by 5 bases, with 2 bases of the junction left unmatched. The CDR3 region has the DNA TGCGCCAGCAGCTTGAGCGGGGGGGCGACCGGGGAGCTGTTTTTT. Protein sequence: CASSLSGGATGELFF.

The chain carries TRBV5-1 and TRBJ2-1; TRBD2 matches 7 bases. Trimming cost V 2 bases and J 4 bases; bases outside gene matches: 9. In germline, CDR1 is SGHRS, CDR2 YFSETQ. This CDR3 spans 16 amino acids. The CDR3 is CASSFTRAGPYNEQFF. Here the CDR3 DNA reads TGCGCCAGCAGCTTTACACGAGCGGGACCTTACAATGAGCAGTTCTTC.

In DNA, the CDR3 is TGTGCCAGCAGTCCAGACATGAGACCTGGAAACACCATATATTTT. Translating gives CASSPDMRPGNTIYF. The V and J genes are TRBV27 and TRBJ1-3; D gene ambiguous. Trimming took off 5 bases at V and 2 bases at J, with 13 bases between the two ends. In germline, CDR1 is MNHEY, CDR2 SMNVEV (reference sequence). The CDR3 extends over 15 amino acids.

This clone was recorded a few times. The chain joins TRBV12-3 or TRBV12-4 to TRBJ1-2; no clear D gene. This CDR3 contains 13 residues. V dropped 6 bases and J dropped 8 bases, with 16 bases sitting between them. The DNA of the CDR3 is TGTGCCAGCAGCCCATCACGGGAGGGAGGCTACACCTTC. Translating gives CASSPSREGGYTF.

The V gene is TRBV7-9, the J gene TRBJ1-2, with 8 bases matching TRBD1. With 4 bases clipped from V and 0 bases from J, the junction kept 13 bases outside the gene matches. The germline V gene has CDR1 SEHNR and CDR2 FQNEAQ (reference sequence). This CDR3 is built from 18 residues. CDR3: CASSSSSRDRIANYGYTF. The CDR3 DNA is TGTGCCAGCAGCTCTTCGTCCCGGGACAGGATCGCTAACTATGGCTACACCTTC.

This clone was picked up a small number of times. This chain joins TRBV7-9 and TRBJ1-1; 7 bases match TRBD1. CDR3 size: 15 residues. The germline V gene has CDR1 SEHNR and CDR2 FQNEAQ (reference sequence). J was trimmed by 0 bases and V by 5 bases; bases with no gene match: 6. The DNA of the CDR3 is TGTGCCAGCAGCCTGGGGACAGTTATGAACACTGAAGCTTTCTTT. Its translation is CASSLGTVMNTEAFF.

The chain joins TRBV5-1 to TRBJ1-3, with D maybe TRBD1 (6 bases). This CDR3 contains 15 residues. Trimming took off 0 bases at V and 4 bases at J, with 11 bases between the two ends. The V gene's germline CDR1 is SGHRS and CDR2 YFSETQ. The CDR3 nucleotides read TGCGCCAGCAGCTTGGAGACGGGGGCCGGAAACACCATATATTTT. It codes for CASSLETGAGNTIYF.

J is TRBJ2-1 and V is TRBV9; a possible D gene is TRBD2 (5 bases). Trimming took off 3 bases at V and 12 bases at J, with 16 bases between the two ends. CDR3 size: 13 residues. Germline V gives CDR1 SGDLS, CDR2 YYNGEE. CDR3 DNA: TGTGCCAGCAGCGCAGCCCCCGAGGGCTGGCAGTTCTTC. The encoded protein is CASSAAPEGWQFF.

This rearrangement joins TRBV7-2 to TRBJ2-7, with 7 nucleotides matching TRBD1. V lost 10 bases, J lost 3 bases, and 12 bases stayed unmatched. Germline assignment: CDR1 SGHTA and CDR2 FQGNSA. The CDR3 extends over 14 amino acids. CDR3 sequence: CATRLDRVGYEQYF. The CDR3 DNA sequence: TGTGCCACCAGACTCGACAGGGTCGGCTACGAGCAGTACTTC. The complete variable domain, with remaining parts taken from reference TRBV7-2 and TRBJ2-7, reads GAGVSQSPSNKVTEKGKDVELRCDPISGHTALYWYRQSLGQGLEFLIYFQGNSAPDKSGLPSDRFSAERTGGSVSTLTIQRTQQEDSAVYLCATRLDRVGYEQYFGPGTRLTVT.

The V gene is TRBV2, the J gene TRBJ1-1; 7 bases map to TRBD1. CDR3 length: 13 amino acids. CDR1 and CDR2 from the germline V gene are SNHLY and FYNNEI. V dropped 6 bases and J dropped 1; count of bases not matched to a gene: 2. Here the CDR3 reads CASSWTGNTEAFF. The CDR3 DNA reads as TGTGCCAGCAGCTGGACAGGGAACACTGAAGCTTTCTTT.

The genes are TRBV29-1 and TRBJ1-2; D is unresolved. This CDR3 is built from 13 residues. Germline V lookup: CDR1 SQVTM, CDR2 ANQGSEA. The V end was cut by 1 base, the J end by 4 bases, with 10 bases between. CDR3 in DNA: TGCAGCGTTGAAGGGGCTGGAGGCTATGGCTACACCTTC. This translates into CSVEGAGGYGYTF.